This TCR beta chain was identified during a study of blood T cell repertoires in COVID-19. Study summary: PBMCs, B-cell-depleted T cells, or T cells were the source of the cDNA or gDNA that made up the material.

Here immunoSEQ multiplex PCR was the method, and the copy in TCRdb shows in-frame clones only, minus some. The repertoire consists of nearly 250,000 clones, with 70% to 90% occurring once and the leading ten covering approximately 9.6%. Germline CDR1 and CDR2: LGHNT and FRNRAP. Deletions cut 0 bases from V and 2 bases from J, with 11 bases between. The length of the CDR3 is 16 residues. The sample was PBMCs or T cells enriched from blood (not recorded which). The sequence was collected from a woman between 50 and 59 years old with acute COVID-19. This chain connects TRBV12-5 to TRBJ1-3; maybe TRBD1 (5 bases). This CDR3 reads CASGLVGARPGNTIYF. Written as DNA, the CDR3 is TGTGCTAGTGGTTTGGTAGGGGCCAGACCTGGAAACACCATATATTTT.